This is a list of T cell receptor beta chains from one sample in a study of technical replicates of blood from a few donors. Clones were read by immunoSEQ multiplex PCR, and TCRdb kept only the in-frame ones, dropping some. Found here are tens of thousands of clones, almost 96% of them singletons; the top ten hold more than 0.35%. The sequenced material came from T cells isolated from PBMCs. These receptors came from a human donor in good health. The CDR3 runs from the conserved cysteine through the conserved F or W. Fields, in order: clone size, J gene, D gene, V gene, CDR3 length, CDR3 DNA, CDR3 protein. The D gene is left open where the match is weak. Part of the rows lack a size; the others show once, few, many or a class for expanded clones.

clone_size: NA; j_call: TRBJ2-5; d_call: NA; v_call: TRBV5-6; cdr3_length: 12; cdr3_nt: TGTGCCAGCAGCCCCTATCGAGAGACCCAGTACTTC; cdr3_aa: CASSPYRETQYF
clone_size: NA; j_call: TRBJ2-3; d_call: TRBD2; v_call: TRBV5-4; cdr3_length: 20; cdr3_nt: TGTGCCAGCAGCTTATCGCCCCTGGGACTAGCGGGAGGGGGCACAGATACGCAGTATTTT; cdr3_aa: CASSLSPLGLAGGGTDTQYF
clone_size: once; j_call: TRBJ1-1; d_call: NA; v_call: TRBV9; cdr3_length: 13; cdr3_nt: TGTGCCAGCAGCCCCACCGGTGCGGGCGAAGCTTTCTTT; cdr3_aa: CASSPTGAGEAFF
clone_size: NA; j_call: TRBJ1-1; d_call: TRBD1; v_call: TRBV2; cdr3_length: 14; cdr3_nt: TGTGCCAGCAGTCCAGGGGGCGAGAACACTGAAGCTTTCTTT; cdr3_aa: CASSPGGENTEAFF
clone_size: few; j_call: TRBJ2-7; d_call: NA; v_call: TRBV6-6; cdr3_length: 11; cdr3_nt: TGTGCCAGCAGCTCCGACATCGAGCAGTACTTC; cdr3_aa: CASSSDIEQYF
clone_size: NA; j_call: TRBJ2-7; d_call: NA; v_call: TRBV29-1; cdr3_length: 11; cdr3_nt: TGCAGCATCCGACAGACCGACGAGCAGTACTTC; cdr3_aa: CSIRQTDEQYF
clone_size: NA; j_call: TRBJ1-5; d_call: TRBD1; v_call: TRBV11-2; cdr3_length: 13; cdr3_nt: TGTGCCAGCTCTAGGACAGGGGATCAGCCCCAGCATTTT; cdr3_aa: CASSRTGDQPQHF
clone_size: NA; j_call: TRBJ1-1; d_call: TRBD1; v_call: TRBV15; cdr3_length: 12; cdr3_nt: TGTGCCACCAGCAGGGGACAGGGGATTGCTTTCTTT; cdr3_aa: CATSRGQGIAFF
clone_size: NA; j_call: TRBJ2-5; d_call: TRBD2; v_call: TRBV11-2; cdr3_length: 14; cdr3_nt: TGTGCCAGCAGCTTTAGCCGGGGGGGAGAGACCCAGTACTTC; cdr3_aa: CASSFSRGGETQYF
clone_size: NA; j_call: TRBJ1-2; d_call: NA; v_call: TRBV19; cdr3_length: 13; cdr3_nt: TGTGCCAGTAGTCCGGGGAGAGGTAGGGACAACACCTTC; cdr3_aa: CASSPGRGRDNTF
clone_size: NA; j_call: TRBJ2-3; d_call: TRBD2; v_call: TRBV5-1; cdr3_length: 16; cdr3_nt: TGCGCCAGCAGGGATACCGGGACTAGCGGGAGGGCCCCTCAGTATTTT; cdr3_aa: CASRDTGTSGRAPQYF
clone_size: NA; j_call: TRBJ2-3; d_call: TRBD1; v_call: TRBV5-1; cdr3_length: 14; cdr3_nt: TGCGCCATCAGAATGGACAGGGCTCCCGATACGCAGTATTTT; cdr3_aa: CAIRMDRAPDTQYF
clone_size: NA; j_call: TRBJ2-7; d_call: TRBD2; v_call: TRBV6-1; cdr3_length: 16; cdr3_nt: TGTGCCAGCAGTGAAGCATTGACGGGAGGGCCCTACGAGCAGTACTTC; cdr3_aa: CASSEALTGGPYEQYF
clone_size: NA; j_call: TRBJ2-7; d_call: NA; v_call: TRBV6-5; cdr3_length: 12; cdr3_nt: TGTGCCAGCAGTTACTCTCTCTACGAGCAGTACTTC; cdr3_aa: CASSYSLYEQYF
clone_size: NA; j_call: TRBJ1-4; d_call: TRBD1; v_call: TRBV4-1; cdr3_length: 15; cdr3_nt: TGCGCCAGCAGCCAACCGGACAGGGTGTCTGAAAAACTGTTTTTT; cdr3_aa: CASSQPDRVSEKLFF
clone_size: NA; j_call: TRBJ2-3; d_call: NA; v_call: TRBV7-2; cdr3_length: 15; cdr3_nt: TGTGCCAGCAGCTTAGGCCGGGGGGCACCAGATACGCAGTATTTT; cdr3_aa: CASSLGRGAPDTQYF
clone_size: NA; j_call: TRBJ2-1; d_call: NA; v_call: TRBV27; cdr3_length: 13; cdr3_nt: TGTGCCAGCAGTTACACGGAGGCCTATGAGCAGTTCTTC; cdr3_aa: CASSYTEAYEQFF
clone_size: few; j_call: TRBJ1-1; d_call: TRBD1; v_call: TRBV11-2; cdr3_length: 15; cdr3_nt: TGTGCCAGCAGCTTCCGAGGACAGGCGAACACTGAAGCTTTCTTT; cdr3_aa: CASSFRGQANTEAFF
clone_size: NA; j_call: TRBJ2-3; d_call: NA; v_call: TRBV27; cdr3_length: 14; cdr3_nt: TGTGCCAGCAGTTTAGGCAGGGCCACAGATACGCAGTATTTT; cdr3_aa: CASSLGRATDTQYF
clone_size: NA; j_call: TRBJ1-2; d_call: NA; v_call: TRBV29-1; cdr3_length: 10; cdr3_nt: TGCAGCGTGGAACTCTATGGCTACACCTTC; cdr3_aa: CSVELYGYTF
clone_size: NA; j_call: TRBJ2-5; d_call: NA; v_call: TRBV10-2; cdr3_length: 14; cdr3_nt: TGCGCCAGCAGTGAGTCGAGGACAGAAGAGACCCAGTACTTC; cdr3_aa: CASSESRTEETQYF
clone_size: NA; j_call: TRBJ2-1; d_call: TRBD2; v_call: TRBV7-9; cdr3_length: 14; cdr3_nt: TGTGCCAGCAGCACTAGCGGGAGCATAGATGAGCAGTTCTTC; cdr3_aa: CASSTSGSIDEQFF
clone_size: NA; j_call: TRBJ2-5; d_call: NA; v_call: TRBV11-2; cdr3_length: 14; cdr3_nt: TGTGCCAGCAGCTTTCAAGCGGCCCAAGAGACCCAGTACTTC; cdr3_aa: CASSFQAAQETQYF
clone_size: NA; j_call: TRBJ1-2; d_call: TRBD1; v_call: TRBV2; cdr3_length: 13; cdr3_nt: TGTGCCAGCCGCGGGACAGGGCCCTATGGCTACACCTTC; cdr3_aa: CASRGTGPYGYTF
clone_size: NA; j_call: TRBJ2-1; d_call: TRBD2; v_call: TRBV7-9; cdr3_length: 14; cdr3_nt: TGTGCCAGCAGCGACCCGGGGGGGTACAATGAGCAGTTCTTC; cdr3_aa: CASSDPGGYNEQFF
clone_size: NA; j_call: TRBJ1-4; d_call: NA; v_call: TRBV25-1; cdr3_length: 15; cdr3_nt: TGTGCCAGCAGTGAGGGCGGGACTATTAATGAAAAACTGTTTTTT; cdr3_aa: CASSEGGTINEKLFF
clone_size: NA; j_call: TRBJ1-1; d_call: TRBD1; v_call: TRBV5-1; cdr3_length: 15; cdr3_nt: TGCGCCAGCAGCTTGGAGGGGACAGCGAACACTGAAGCTTTCTTT; cdr3_aa: CASSLEGTANTEAFF
clone_size: NA; j_call: TRBJ2-7; d_call: NA; v_call: TRBV5-6; cdr3_length: 15; cdr3_nt: TGTGCCAGCAGCTTTGGAACGGGAGTTTTCTACGAGCAGTACTTC; cdr3_aa: CASSFGTGVFYEQYF
clone_size: NA; j_call: TRBJ2-2; d_call: NA; v_call: TRBV7-2; cdr3_length: 18; cdr3_nt: TGTGCCAGCAGCTTAAAAATAAATTTGGTAGGGGTCACCGGGGAGCTGTTTTTT; cdr3_aa: CASSLKINLVGVTGELFF
clone_size: NA; j_call: TRBJ2-2; d_call: NA; v_call: TRBV25-1; cdr3_length: 12; cdr3_nt: TGTGCCAGCAGTCCAGGCACCGGGGAGCTGTTTTTT; cdr3_aa: CASSPGTGELFF
clone_size: NA; j_call: TRBJ2-4; d_call: NA; v_call: TRBV10-3; cdr3_length: 16; cdr3_nt: TGTGCCATCAGCGAAACAGGGAGCCTAGCCAAAAACATTCAGTACTTC; cdr3_aa: CAISETGSLAKNIQYF
clone_size: NA; j_call: TRBJ2-5; d_call: NA; v_call: TRBV7-6; cdr3_length: 14; cdr3_nt: TGTGCCAGCAGCAAGTACCGGGACACTGAGACCCAGTACTTC; cdr3_aa: CASSKYRDTETQYF
clone_size: NA; j_call: TRBJ1-4; d_call: NA; v_call: TRBV19; cdr3_length: 13; cdr3_nt: TGTGCCAGTAGTATACAGGGAGGAGAAAAACTGTTTTTT; cdr3_aa: CASSIQGGEKLFF
clone_size: NA; j_call: TRBJ2-1; d_call: NA; v_call: TRBV1; cdr3_length: 17; cdr3_nt: TGCACCAGCAGCCCCTTGGAAGCGGGCCCGCCAAACAATGAGCAGTTCTTC; cdr3_aa: CTSSPLEAGPPNNEQFF
clone_size: NA; j_call: TRBJ2-6; d_call: NA; v_call: TRBV19; cdr3_length: 16; cdr3_nt: TGTGCCAGTACGCGGCAGGGGACCCCTGGGGCCAACGTCCTGACTTTC; cdr3_aa: CASTRQGTPGANVLTF
clone_size: NA; j_call: TRBJ2-3; d_call: TRBD2; v_call: TRBV9; cdr3_length: 15; cdr3_nt: TGTGCCAGCAGCGCTGGGACTAGCGGGTCAGATACGCAGTATTTT; cdr3_aa: CASSAGTSGSDTQYF
clone_size: NA; j_call: TRBJ2-3; d_call: TRBD1; v_call: TRBV7-3; cdr3_length: 15; cdr3_nt: TGTGCCAGCAGCTTTGGACAGGGGGTGACAGATACGCAGTATTTT; cdr3_aa: CASSFGQGVTDTQYF